Described below is a single TCR beta chain sequence and its context. Other DNA sequences within the sample encode an identical CDR3. The record originates from a study of cytomegalovirus exposure and HLA in healthy donors. V shed 5 bases and J 4 bases; nucleotides not matched to a gene: 5. Germline V gene sequence: CDR1 MDHEN, CDR2 SYDVKM. The CDR3 loop spans 13 amino acids. Primers included in the PCR were 60 Vbeta and 13 Jbeta primers. The method was immunoSEQ multiplex PCR; TCRdb's version includes in-frame clones alone and lacks a portion of them. The repertoire has 150,000 to 200,000 clones, 77% of them found once; the top ten carry 3% to 4.5%.

The material sequenced was PBMCs. This chain links TRBV28 with TRBJ2-7, with 7 bases matching TRBD1. The clonotype originates from a woman in her sixties in good health and CMV-seropositive. DNA of the CDR3: TGTGCCAGCAGTCCGGGACAGTCGTACGAGCAGTACTTC. Its protein is CASSPGQSYEQYF.